The 29 T cell receptor beta chains below all came from one sample that was sequenced in a study of regulatory T cells. Primers: 52 TRBV forward and 13 TRBJ reverse. Method: immunoSEQ multiplex PCR; TCRdb's copy keeps in-frame clones and lacks some. This repertoire shows tens of thousands of clones, approximately 89% found once; its top ten account for approximately 2.4%. Study observations and caveats: Hydrophobic residues at CDR3 positions 6 and 7 were enriched in conventional CD4+ T cells of CD3G-deficient patients.

Antigen specificity for these receptors is unknown. The sequencing sample was made of conventional CD4+ T cells sorted from blood. Receptors originate from a person under 30 with CD3G deficiency.

V gene TRBV6-1 combines with J gene TRBJ1-2, with no clear D. The ends were cut back, 3 bases at V and 4 bases at J, with 12 bases in the middle. The V gene's germline CDR1 is MNHNS and CDR2 SASEGT. The CDR3 contains 14 residues. The CDR3 region is CASSESGVGYGYTF. The CDR3, as DNA: TGTGCCAGCAGTGAGAGCGGGGTAGGCTATGGCTACACCTTC.

This rearrangement joins TRBV6-5 to TRBJ2-1, with 10 bases identical to TRBD1. Germline V gene sequence: CDR1 MNHEY, CDR2 SVGAGI. The length of the CDR3 is 13 residues. After removal of 8 bases from V and 5 bases from J, the junction contained 3 bases not matched to a gene. CDR3 bases: TGTGCCAGCGGACAGGGGGAACACAATGAGCAGTTCTTC. Residues: CASGQGEHNEQFF.

On this clone itself: The same CDR3 also results from other DNA sequences found in this sample. The chain is built from TRBV6-1 and TRBJ2-7; a possible D gene is TRBD2 (6 bases). The V gene lost 0 bases and the J gene lost 3 bases, with 15 bases spanning the gap. The CDR3 is made up of 16 amino acids. Germline loops: CDR1 MNHNS, CDR2 SASEGT. Here the CDR3 reads CASSEAAVAGIYEQYF. CDR3 in DNA: TGTGCCAGCAGTGAAGCTGCTGTGGCGGGGATCTACGAGCAGTACTTC.

This chain uses TRBV7-8 with TRBJ2-3, with TRBD2 matching 11 bases. The junction had 9 bases not matched to a gene; V was cut back by 5 bases and J by 2 bases. The CDR3 is 17 residues long. Germline CDR1 and CDR2: SGHVS and FQNEAQ. CDR3 DNA sequence: TGTGCCAGCAGCGCGCTTTCGGGACTAGCGGTCACAGATACGCAGTATTTT. It codes for CASSALSGLAVTDTQYF.

The V call is TRBV2, the J call TRBJ1-1; TRBD1 aligns across 12 bases. Germline V gene lookup returns CDR1 SNHLY and CDR2 FYNNEI. This CDR3 contains 16 residues. The V segment lost 4 bases and the J segment 5 bases; nucleotides outside the gene matches: 8. The CDR3 DNA reads TGTGCCAGCAGTGGGGGGACAGGGGGCCCCAGGACTGAAGCTTTCTTT. Translating it yields CASSGGTGGPRTEAFF.

The chain carries TRBV20-1 and TRBJ1-1; TRBD1 might be the D (5 bases). The CDR3 covers 11 residues. V lost 5 bases to trimming and J lost 11 bases, with 15 bases between them. The germline V gene has CDR1 DFQATT and CDR2 SNEGSKA (reference sequence). CDR3 nucleotides: TGCAGTGCTTTGAGGGAGGGGCTGGCTTTCTTT. It specifies CSALREGLAFF.

CDR3 protein: CASSSRSSTQYF. DNA of the CDR3: TGTGCCAGCAGCTCTCGGTCCAGTACGCAGTATTTT. This chain joins TRBV7-9 and TRBJ2-3, with D unresolved. This CDR3 contains 12 residues. The V gene lost 4 bases and the J gene lost 8 bases, with 10 bases spanning the gap. The V gene's germline CDR1 is SEHNR and CDR2 FQNEAQ (reference sequence).

This clone was observed once. The chain combines TRBV28 with TRBJ2-7, with TRBD2 matching over 9 bases. The CDR3 length is 15 residues. The junction had 10 bases not matched to a gene; V was cut back by 5 bases and J by 5 bases. Germline CDR1 and CDR2: MDHEN and SYDVKM. The CDR3 spells CASSRLGLARDEQYF. The CDR3 region has the DNA TGTGCCAGCAGTCGGCTGGGACTAGCCCGTGACGAGCAGTACTTC.

The CDR3 region has the DNA TGTGCCAGCAGTTATGACAGCGGAGGGTACGAGCAGTACTTC. Translation gives CASSYDSGGYEQYF. The chain joins TRBV28 to TRBJ2-7; TRBD2 is a possible D gene (6 bases). This CDR3 has 14 residues. The V gene's germline CDR1 is MDHEN and CDR2 SYDVKM. Trimming pared 4 bases from V and 4 bases from J, leaving 14 bases between.

For the CDR3, the DNA is TGTGCCAGCAGCTCGACTACCGCGAACACCGGGGAGCTGTTTTTT. Translating it yields CASSSTTANTGELFF. The chain combines TRBV7-9 with TRBJ2-2, with D possibly matching TRBD2 (5 bases). The CDR3 extends over 15 amino acids. Germline lookup yields CDR1 SEHNR and CDR2 FQNEAQ (reference sequence). V lost 4 bases to trimming and J lost 0 bases, with 9 bases between them.

This chain connects TRBV5-1 to TRBJ2-7; D call uncertain. CDR1 and CDR2 (germline): SGHRS, YFSETQ. The CDR3 spans 14 residues. V was shortened by 0 bases and J by 2 bases, with 9 bases between the two germline ends. DNA of the CDR3: TGCGCCAGCAGCTTGGTTGGACCGACCTACGAGCAGTACTTC. It is translated as CASSLVGPTYEQYF.

This clone was seen a few times. The rearrangement joins TRBV11-2 to TRBJ1-2; TRBD1 is a possible D gene (5 bases). Trimming stripped 2 bases from V and 5 bases from J, with 12 bases between. CDR3 length equals 14 residues. CDR1 is SGHAT and CDR2 is FQNNGV in the germline V gene. As DNA, the CDR3 is TGTGCCAGCAGCTTACCCGGCAGGGCATATGGCTACACCTTC. It translates to CASSLPGRAYGYTF. Based on the CDR3 plus reference TRBV11-2 and TRBJ1-2, the full variable domain is EAGVAQSPRYKIIEKRQSVAFWCNPISGHATLYWYQQILGQGPKLLIQFQNNGVVDDSQLPKDRFSAERLKGVDSTLKIQPAKLEDSAVYLCASSLPGRAYGYTFGSGTRLTVV.

This sequence joins TRBV28 and TRBJ2-3; D is uncertain. CDR3 length equals 16 residues. CDR1 is MDHEN, CDR2 SYDVKM, per germline. V was trimmed by 4 bases and J by 1 base, leaving 15 bases between them. CDR3: CASSSDSLLGTDTQYF. In DNA, the CDR3 is TGTGCCAGCAGTTCCGACTCGCTTTTGGGCACAGATACGCAGTATTTT. Filled out from reference TRBV28 and TRBJ2-3, the complete variable domain reads DVKVTQSSRYLVKRTGEKVFLECVQDMDHENMFWYRQDPGLGLRLIYFSYDVKMKEKGDIPEGYSVSREKKERFSLILESASTNQTSMYLCASSSDSLLGTDTQYFGPGTRLTVL.

J is TRBJ2-2 and V is TRBV5-1; 8 positions agree with TRBD2. Trimming took 6 bases from V and 2 from J; bases not matched to a gene: 6. The CDR3 has 15 amino acids. Germline loops: CDR1 SGHRS, CDR2 YFSETQ. In nucleotides, the CDR3 is TGCGCCAGCAAGGTTACTAGCGGAAACACCGGGGAGCTGTTTTTT. Its protein product is CASKVTSGNTGELFF.

V gene TRBV28 combines with J gene TRBJ2-3; unclear D gene. V lost 2 bases to trimming and J lost 6 bases, with 3 bases between them. Germline lookup yields CDR1 MDHEN and CDR2 SYDVKM. The CDR3 contains 11 residues. The CDR3 nucleotides are TGTGCCAGCAGTTTACAGGATACGCAGTATTTT. This codes for CASSLQDTQYF.

The chain combines TRBV28 with TRBJ1-5; the D is unclear. The CDR3 loop spans 15 amino acids. Germline CDR1 MDHEN, CDR2 SYDVKM. Deletions cut 2 bases from V and 5 bases from J, with 13 bases between. The CDR3 bases are TGTGCCAGCAGTTTACCCGCCCGAGACCATCAGCCCCAGCATTTT. Encoded protein: CASSLPARDHQPQHF.

This chain links TRBV28 with TRBJ2-7, with TRBD1 matching 10 bases. V lost 8 bases to trimming and J lost 5 bases; unmatched junction nucleotides: 9. The CDR3 runs to 14 residues. The germline CDR1 and CDR2 sequences are MDHEN and SYDVKM. Here the CDR3 DNA reads TGTGCCAGCGGATCCGGGACAGGGGAACACGAGCAGTACTTC. Its protein is CASGSGTGEHEQYF.

This clone has just one count. The rearrangement uses TRBV5-1 and TRBJ2-2; weak D call: TRBD2 (7 bases). The V gene's germline CDR1 is SGHRS and CDR2 YFSETQ. V dropped 1 base and J dropped 4 bases, with 11 bases sitting between them. This CDR3 spans 15 amino acids. This CDR3 reads CASSLIGGLTGELFF. The CDR3 DNA reads as TGCGCCAGCAGCTTGATCGGGGGGCTCACCGGGGAGCTGTTTTTT. The variable domain in full, with the rest retrieved from reference TRBV5-1 and TRBJ2-2, is KAGVTQTPRYLIKTRGQQVTLSCSPISGHRSVSWYQQTPGQGLQFLFEYFSETQRNKGNFPGRFSGRQFSNSRSEMNVSTLELGDSALYLCASSLIGGLTGELFFGEGSRLTVL.

J is TRBJ2-1 and V is TRBV19; D possibly uses TRBD1 or TRBD2 (5 bases each). V dropped 6 bases and J dropped 9 bases, with 18 bases sitting between them. This CDR3 has 14 amino acids. Germline V gene data show CDR1 as LNHDA and CDR2 as SQIVND (reference sequence). The CDR3 spells CASSPRGGLGEQFF. For the CDR3, the DNA is TGTGCCAGTAGCCCCCGGGGCGGCTTAGGTGAGCAGTTCTTC.

V is TRBV28 and J is TRBJ2-7; D might be TRBD1 (6 bases). Per germline, CDR1 MDHEN and CDR2 SYDVKM. The ends were cut back, 6 bases at V and 7 bases at J, with 19 bases in the middle. The CDR3 consists of 14 residues. The DNA of the CDR3 is TGTGCCAGCAGCCAACCGGGACATCGGAATGAGCAGTACTTC. As protein: CASSQPGHRNEQYF.

The J gene is TRBJ2-1, the V gene TRBV10-2, with 12 nucleotides matching TRBD2. This CDR3 is built from 18 residues. The J segment lost 6 bases and the V segment lost 0 bases, leaving 9 bases of the junction unmatched. Germline CDR1 WSHSY, CDR2 SAAADI. The CDR3 DNA follows: TGCGCCAGCAGTGAGTCATCCCTAGCGGGAGGGCGGGGCAATGAGCAGTTCTTC. Its protein product is CASSESSLAGGRGNEQFF.

The chain employs TRBV6-1 and TRBJ2-7; 7 bases match TRBD2. The CDR3 runs 15 residues. With V trimmed by 4 bases and J by 0 bases, 6 bases remained unmatched. Germline values: CDR1 MNHNS, CDR2 SASEGT. CDR3 nucleotides: TGTGCCAGCAGTGTCGAGCGGGGACCCTCCTACGAGCAGTACTTC. Encoded protein: CASSVERGPSYEQYF.

The chain links TRBV28 to TRBJ2-7, with 8 bases fitting TRBD1. This CDR3 has 15 amino acids. V shed 5 bases, J shed 7 bases, and the junction held 13 bases outside the gene matches. Germline CDR1 is MDHEN and CDR2 is SYDVKM. CDR3: CASSARTGYLWEQYF. The CDR3 bases are TGTGCCAGCAGTGCCAGGACAGGGTACCTATGGGAGCAGTACTTC.

The chain combines TRBV5-1 with TRBJ2-5, with D possibly being TRBD1 (6 bases). CDR3 length: 15 residues. CDR1 SGHRS and CDR2 YFSETQ come from the germline V gene. Trimming cost V 4 bases and J 0 bases, with 13 bases left between them. The CDR3 DNA is TGCGCCAGCAGCATATCGGGGACAAACCAAGAGACCCAGTACTTC. This sequence encodes CASSISGTNQETQYF. Full variable domain (outside the CDR3, taken from reference TRBV5-1 and TRBJ2-5): KAGVTQTPRYLIKTRGQQVTLSCSPISGHRSVSWYQQTPGQGLQFLFEYFSETQRNKGNFPGRFSGRQFSNSRSEMNVSTLELGDSALYLCASSISGTNQETQYFGPGTRLLVL.

V gene TRBV5-1 combines with J gene TRBJ2-1; 11 positions match TRBD2. The J segment lost 2 bases and the V segment lost 0 bases, leaving 1 base of the junction unmatched. Looked up from germline, CDR1 is SGHRS and CDR2 is YFSETQ. The CDR3 is made up of 16 amino acids. The CDR3 DNA reads TGCGCCAGCAGCTTGGGGGGACTAGCGGCCTACAATGAGCAGTTCTTC. Residues: CASSLGGLAAYNEQFF. The full variable domain, with the rest looked up from reference TRBV5-1 and TRBJ2-1, is KAGVTQTPRYLIKTRGQQVTLSCSPISGHRSVSWYQQTPGQGLQFLFEYFSETQRNKGNFPGRFSGRQFSNSRSEMNVSTLELGDSALYLCASSLGGLAAYNEQFFGPGTRLTVL.

V usage is TRBV6-1 and J usage is TRBJ2-7, with D possibly TRBD2 on 5 matching bases. Trimming cost V 7 bases and J 2 bases, with 18 bases left between them. There are 15 residues in the CDR3. Germline assignment: CDR1 MNHNS and CDR2 SASEGT. The CDR3 here is CASTPGSARTYEQYF. CDR3 coding DNA: TGTGCCAGCACCCCGGGGTCAGCGCGAACCTACGAGCAGTACTTC.

The chain is built from TRBV20-1 and TRBJ1-2; D uncertain. Trimming removed 6 bases from V and 4 bases from J, with 9 bases in between. The CDR3 is 11 residues long. CDR1 and CDR2 (germline): DFQATT, SNEGSKA (reference sequence). The CDR3 nucleotides read TGCAGTGCAAGACGGCCCTATGGCTACACCTTC. Translated: CSARRPYGYTF.

The genes are TRBV6-1 and TRBJ2-7, with D possibly being TRBD2 (6 bases). The germline gives CDR1 MNHNS, CDR2 SASEGT. CDR3 length: 13 residues. The V gene lost 0 bases and the J gene lost 3 bases, with 6 bases spanning the gap. This CDR3 reads CASSEARGYEQYF. CDR3 in DNA: TGTGCCAGCAGTGAAGCGCGGGGCTACGAGCAGTACTTC.

A single count supports this clone. The chain carries TRBV19 and TRBJ1-5, with 9 bases lining up with TRBD1. CDR3 length equals 14 residues. Germline CDR1 LNHDA, CDR2 SQIVND (reference sequence). J lost 6 bases, V lost 7 bases, and 7 bases had no gene match. CDR3 sequence reads: CASNSQGARQPQHF. In DNA form, the CDR3 reads TGTGCCAGTAATTCACAGGGGGCTCGTCAGCCCCAGCATTTT.